Below are 12 T cell receptor beta chains sequenced from a single sample in a study of cytomegalovirus exposure and HLA in healthy donors. The PCR contained 60 Vbeta and 13 Jbeta primers. Generated by immunoSEQ multiplex PCR, the TCRdb table keeps only in-frame clones and is missing some. The sample yields some 120,000 clones, of which the top ten take up over 0.8%. Sequencing was done on a sample of PBMCs. Receptors were obtained from a man between 18 and 35 years old in good health and CMV-seronegative.

V gene TRBV6-1 combines with J gene TRBJ1-1; D is uncertain. Germline CDR1 reads MNHNS; CDR2 reads SASEGT. The CDR3 is made up of 12 amino acids. V was shortened by 2 bases and J by 7 bases, with 8 bases between the two germline ends. CDR3 residues: CASSEPPHEAFF. CDR3 DNA: TGTGCCAGCAGTGAACCCCCCCATGAAGCTTTCTTT.

The chain carries TRBV7-9 and TRBJ2-1; tentative D call: TRBD1 (7 bases). This CDR3 spans 14 amino acids. Trimming removed 7 bases at V and 9 bases at J, with 19 bases between. Germline-derived CDR1 and CDR2 are SEHNR and FQNEAQ (reference sequence). The CDR3 DNA reads TGTGCCAGCACCGCAGACAGGGAGGATGGTGAGCAGTTCTTC. Protein: CASTADREDGEQFF.

The chain carries TRBV6-1 and TRBJ2-7; tentatively, D is TRBD1 (6 bases). Germline lookup yields CDR1 MNHNS and CDR2 SASEGT. The CDR3 totals 14 residues. V shed 3 bases and J shed 1 base, with 10 bases lying between them. The CDR3, as DNA: TGTGCCAGCAGTGATTGGACAGTTTCCTACGAGCAGTACTTC. Its translation: CASSDWTVSYEQYF.

V is TRBV11-2 and J is TRBJ2-7; maybe TRBD2 (5 bases). Trimming removed 5 bases from V and 2 bases from J, with 19 bases in between. CDR1 is SGHAT and CDR2 is FQNNGV in the germline V gene. There are 16 residues in the CDR3. The CDR3 nucleotides read TGTGCCAGCAGCCGTGAATCGGTTATTAGCGCCTACGAGCAGTACTTC. This gives the protein CASSRESVISAYEQYF. Looking up the rest from reference TRBV11-2 and TRBJ2-7 gives the full variable domain: EAGVAQSPRYKIIEKRQSVAFWCNPISGHATLYWYQQILGQGPKLLIQFQNNGVVDDSQLPKDRFSAERLKGVDSTLKIQPAKLEDSAVYLCASSRESVISAYEQYFGPGTRLTVT.

The chain joins TRBV6-1 to TRBJ2-1; 7 nucleotides align to TRBD2. Germline values: CDR1 MNHNS, CDR2 SASEGT. Unmatched junction bases numbered 13, after V lost 4 bases and J lost 4 bases. The CDR3 sequence is 17 residues long. This chain's CDR3 is CASSGIRLAETYNEQFF. CDR3 bases: TGTGCCAGCAGTGGGATACGTCTAGCGGAAACGTACAATGAGCAGTTCTTC.

The V and J genes are TRBV7-2 and TRBJ1-5; D not resolved. The CDR3 length is 13 residues. Trimming took 1 base from V and 3 from J, leaving 4 bases between them. Germline CDR1 SGHTA, CDR2 FQGNSA. The CDR3 DNA is TGTGCCAGCAGCTTAGTATCCAATCAGCCCCAGCATTTT. Translating it yields CASSLVSNQPQHF.

The CDR3 region is CASSLELAGGSDTQYF. CDR3 bases: TGCGCCAGCAGCTTGGAGCTAGCGGGGGGATCAGATACGCAGTATTTT. The chain uses TRBV5-1 and TRBJ2-3, with TRBD2 matching over 11 bases. The CDR3 runs to 16 residues. V dropped 0 bases and J dropped 4; count of bases not matched to a gene: 4. Germline CDR1 is SGHRS and CDR2 is YFSETQ.

The V and J genes are TRBV9 and TRBJ1-3; D might be TRBD1 (5 bases). The CDR3 covers 17 residues. Trimming cost V 4 bases and J 7 bases, with 24 bases left between them. Germline loops: CDR1 SGDLS, CDR2 YYNGEE. CDR3 sequence: CASSSQEGTRIRNTIYF. The CDR3 DNA reads TGTGCCAGCAGCTCCCAGGAGGGGACCCGTATTAGGAACACCATATATTTT.

This chain uses TRBV7-9 with TRBJ2-5; maybe TRBD2 (6 bases). Germline loops: CDR1 SEHNR, CDR2 FQNEAQ (reference sequence). V gave up 5 bases and J gave up 3 bases, with 13 bases separating them. CDR3 size: 14 residues. The CDR3 loop reads CASSPNSGEETQYF. In nucleotides, the CDR3 is TGTGCCAGCAGCCCCAACTCGGGGGAAGAGACCCAGTACTTC.

The rearrangement uses TRBV19 and TRBJ2-2; D is possibly TRBD1 (6 bases). V lost 7 bases and J 1 base, leaving 19 bases between the germline ends. This CDR3 is 17 amino acids long. Germline V gene sequence: CDR1 LNHDA, CDR2 SQIVND (reference sequence). The CDR3 loop is CASNLRRGRRNTGELFF. The CDR3 coding sequence is TGTGCCAGTAATCTCCGCAGGGGAAGGCGGAACACCGGGGAGCTGTTTTTT.

The V and J genes are TRBV18 and TRBJ2-1, with 9 bases fitting TRBD2. The CDR3 loop spans 16 amino acids. The V gene end was trimmed by 3 bases and the J gene end by 1 base; junction bases not matched to a gene: 4. CDR1 and CDR2 (germline): KGHSH, LQKENI. CDR3 in DNA: TGTGCCAGCTCACCCCTAGCGGGGAGATCCTACAATGAGCAGTTCTTC. Its protein product is CASSPLAGRSYNEQFF.

The J gene is TRBJ2-1, the V gene TRBV6-5; maybe TRBD2 (6 bases). Trimming removed 2 bases from V and 6 bases from J, with 11 bases in between. This CDR3 region has 14 residues. The germline gives CDR1 MNHEY, CDR2 SVGAGI. CDR3 DNA: TGTGCCAGCAGTTACGAAGTGGGGGGCAATGAGCAGTTCTTC. Amino acids: CASSYEVGGNEQFF.